This T cell receptor beta chain was sequenced for a study of blood T cell repertoires in COVID-19. This clone was recorded at least ten times. The CDR3 sequence is 15 residues long. V gave up 1 base and J gave up 6 bases, with 12 bases separating them. The germline gives CDR1 MGHRA, CDR2 YSYEKL. Per the original methods: Cell counts per sample came from amplifying reference gene primers. Measured with immunoSEQ multiplex PCR; TCRdb has only the in-frame clones, and not every one. From that table come the V and J calls and clone size; the DNA was used to work out D and trimming. The sample lists about 65,000 clones; roughly four fifths were seen once.

The TCR was taken from a man older than 75 with acute or convalescent COVID-19. Source material: peripheral blood. V usage is TRBV4-1 and J usage is TRBJ2-2; the D gene is possibly TRBD1 (5 bases). The CDR3, as DNA: TGCGCCAGCAGCCAAGGGCTGGTGGGGCCCGGGGAGCTGTTTTTT. Encoded protein: CASSQGLVGPGELFF.